Listed here are 24 T cell receptor beta chains from one sample, sequenced in a study of long-term antiretroviral therapy in people with HIV. Running of the v3.0 immunoSEQ assay took place at survey level. This table comes from immunoSEQ multiplex PCR, and its TCRdb copy is limited to in-frame clones, with some not included. The table records tens of thousands of clones, about 86% of them present only once. Material: unsorted PBMCs, obtained 2.7 years after starting antiretroviral therapy. The receptors here all came from a middle-aged man with HIV.

On this clone: This specimen includes other DNA sequences encoding the same CDR3. The chain is built from TRBV9 and TRBJ2-2; D is ambiguous. The V end was cut by 0 bases, the J end by 0 bases, with 6 bases between. From germline, CDR1 is SGDLS and CDR2 YYNGEE. The CDR3 has 15 amino acids. Here the CDR3 reads CASSVGGSNTGELFF. The CDR3 bases are TGTGCCAGCAGCGTAGGGGGTTCGAACACCGGGGAGCTGTTTTTT.

V is TRBV2 and J is TRBJ2-5, with 8 bases that match TRBD1. V dropped 6 bases and J dropped 2; count of bases not matched to a gene: 5. The CDR3 consists of 14 residues. The germline V gene encodes CDR1 SNHLY and CDR2 FYNNEI. The CDR3 region has the DNA TGTGCCAGCAGGACGACAGGGGCTCAAGAGACCCAGTACTTC. Translating gives CASRTTGAQETQYF. The entire variable domain, with the rest obtained from reference TRBV2 and TRBJ2-5, is as follows: EPEVTQTPSHQVTQMGQEVILRCVPISNHLYFYWYRQILGQKVEFLVSFYNNEISEKSEIFDDQFSVERPDGSNFTLKIRSTKLEDSAMYFCASRTTGAQETQYFGPGTRLLVL.

CDR3 nucleotide sequence: TGTGCCAGCAGCTTAGTACAGTACAATGAGCAGTTCTTC. As protein: CASSLVQYNEQFF. The chain links TRBV11-1 to TRBJ2-1; D is unresolved. The V gene's germline CDR1 is SGHAT and CDR2 FQDESV (reference sequence). This CDR3 contains 13 residues. Trimming took 1 base from V and 4 from J, leaving 5 bases between them.

The V gene is TRBV19, the J gene TRBJ2-3, with TRBD2 identical over 10 bases. The CDR3 covers 17 residues. V gave up 6 bases and J gave up 1 base; unmatched junction bases: 10. Germline loops: CDR1 LNHDA, CDR2 SQIVND (reference sequence). CDR3 region: CASSFGPGTSGTDTQYF. Written as DNA, the CDR3 is TGTGCCAGTAGCTTCGGACCCGGGACTAGCGGCACAGATACGCAGTATTTT. The complete variable domain, with remaining parts taken from reference TRBV19 and TRBJ2-3, reads DGGITQSPKYLFRKEGQNVTLSCEQNLNHDAMYWYRQDPGQGLRLIYYSQIVNDFQKGDIAEGYSVSREKKESFPLTVTSAQKNPTAFYLCASSFGPGTSGTDTQYFGPGTRLTVL.

The genes are TRBV11-3 and TRBJ1-1, with D maybe TRBD1 (5 bases). V was shortened by 1 base and J by 3 bases, with 6 bases between the two germline ends. The CDR3 is 13 amino acids. Germline loops: CDR1 SGHNT, CDR2 YENEEA. The DNA for the CDR3 is TGTGCCAGCAGCTTAGGGGGGGACACTGAAGCTTTCTTT. Its translation: CASSLGGDTEAFF.

J is TRBJ1-1 and V is TRBV18; D unclear. The CDR3 contains 15 residues. V lost 3 bases, J lost 0 bases, and 11 bases lay in between. The germline V gene encodes CDR1 KGHSH and CDR2 LQKENI. The CDR3 DNA follows: TGTGCCAGCTCACCCCGTGACGGCCTGAACACTGAAGCTTTCTTT. Translated: CASSPRDGLNTEAFF.

Comments on this clone: One end of the junction fails to match germline, which may point to a read error. The chain has TRBV4-2 and TRBJ2-1, with 9 bases fitting TRBD2. This CDR3 region has 14 residues. The germline V gene encodes CDR1 LGHNA and CDR2 YNFKEQ. The CDR3 is CASSRARLAGISVF. CDR3 in DNA: TGTGCCAGCAGCCGCGCCCGGCTAGCGGGGATAAGTGTCTTC.

The V and J genes are TRBV9 and TRBJ1-5; weak D call: TRBD1 (6 bases). There are 14 residues in the CDR3. The V gene lost 0 bases and the J gene lost 4 bases, with 8 bases spanning the gap. The V gene's germline CDR1 is SGDLS and CDR2 YYNGEE. CDR3 in amino acids: CASSVAGDNQPQHF. In nucleotides, the CDR3 is TGTGCCAGCAGCGTAGCAGGGGATAATCAGCCCCAGCATTTT.

This clone was seen once. The CDR3 DNA reads as TGTGCCAGCAGAGGGAGTGGAAACACCATATATTTT. Translation gives CASRGSGNTIYF. The V gene is TRBV6-1, the J gene TRBJ1-3; no definite D call. CDR3 size: 12 residues. The V end was cut by 6 bases, the J end by 3 bases, with 6 bases between. Germline V CDR1 and CDR2: MNHNS, SASEGT.

V and J are TRBV7-2 and TRBJ2-7; TRBD2 matches 8 bases. Germline-derived CDR1 and CDR2 are SGHTA and FQGNSA. The CDR3 contains 14 residues. Trimming cost V 1 base and J 2 bases; bases outside gene matches: 1. CDR3 sequence reads: CASSLVAGTYEQYF. CDR3 in DNA: TGTGCCAGCAGCTTAGTAGCGGGAACCTACGAGCAGTACTTC.

This rearrangement joins TRBV4-3 to TRBJ2-7; TRBD2 matches at 10 bases. J lost 2 bases, V lost 0 bases, and 10 bases had no gene match. The CDR3 is 18 residues long. CDR1 LGHNA and CDR2 YSLEER come from the germline V gene. The CDR3: CASSQDYLVTSGAYEQYF. The CDR3, as DNA: TGCGCCAGCAGCCAAGATTATTTAGTTACTAGCGGGGCCTACGAGCAGTACTTC.

The V call is TRBV10-3, the J call TRBJ2-5; 7 bases are shared with TRBD2. The V gene's germline CDR1 is ENHRY and CDR2 SYGVKD. This CDR3 region has 13 residues. V lost 11 bases and J lost 5; bases outside the gene matches: 11. The CDR3: CAAGDLREETQYF. The CDR3 nucleotides are TGTGCCGCGGGGGACCTCAGGGAGGAGACCCAGTACTTC.

V usage is TRBV7-2 and J usage is TRBJ2-2; D perhaps matches TRBD2 (6 bases). Germline V lookup: CDR1 SGHTA, CDR2 FQGNSA. Trimming took 5 bases from V and 6 from J, leaving 16 bases between them. The CDR3 length is 15 residues. CDR3 residues: CASSTQPGGPGELFF. DNA for the CDR3: TGTGCCAGCAGCACACAACCCGGGGGACCCGGGGAGCTGTTTTTT.

The chain combines TRBV2 with TRBJ2-3; 10 nucleotides line up with TRBD1. The germline V gene has CDR1 SNHLY and CDR2 FYNNEI. The CDR3 loop spans 14 amino acids. V was clipped by 9 bases and J by 4 bases; unmatched bases: 7. The CDR3 DNA is TGTGCCAGTCACCGGGACAGGGGATCAGATACGCAGTATTTT. Encoded protein: CASHRDRGSDTQYF.

The V and J genes are TRBV29-1 and TRBJ1-2; TRBD1 might be the D (5 bases). Germline V gene data show CDR1 as SQVTM and CDR2 as ANQGSEA. Trimming removed 6 bases from V and 7 bases from J, with 18 bases in between. There are 13 residues in the CDR3. DNA for the CDR3: TGCAGCGTCCAGCCGTTGGGGGGGGGTGGCTACACCTTC. Translating it yields CSVQPLGGGGYTF. Filled out from reference TRBV29-1 and TRBJ1-2, the complete variable domain reads SAVISQKPSRDICQRGTSLTIQCQVDSQVTMMFWYRQQPGQSLTLIATANQGSEATYESGFVIDKFPISRPNLTFSTLTVSNMSPEDSSIYLCSVQPLGGGGYTFGSGTRLTVV.

The V and J genes are TRBV5-1 and TRBJ1-1, with 7 positions matching TRBD1. There are 15 residues in the CDR3. V trimming: 3 bases; J trimming: 3 bases; junction bases outside the gene matches: 8. Germline values: CDR1 SGHRS, CDR2 YFSETQ. The CDR3 region has the DNA TGCGCCAGCAGCTGGCTAACAGGGGTGGACACTGAAGCTTTCTTT. Protein sequence: CASSWLTGVDTEAFF.

This clone was seen just once. The genes are TRBV6-6 and TRBJ2-7; tentatively, D is TRBD1 or TRBD2 (5 bases each). V was pared by 6 bases and J by 0 bases, with 18 bases between. There are 16 residues in the CDR3. CDR1 MNHNY and CDR2 SVGAGI come from the germline V gene (reference sequence). The CDR3 spells CASSSLEGRHSYEQYF. CDR3 nucleotides: TGTGCCAGCAGCTCCCTCGAGGGGCGCCACTCCTACGAGCAGTACTTC.

The V and J genes are TRBV30 and TRBJ2-2, with 7 bases matching TRBD2. This CDR3 spans 14 amino acids. From germline, CDR1 is GTSNPN and CDR2 SVGIG (reference sequence). Trimming took 3 bases from V and 4 from J; bases not matched to a gene: 5. The CDR3 nucleotides read TGTGCCTGGAGCGGGTGGGGGGGCACCGGGGAGCTGTTTTTT. This translates into CAWSGWGGTGELFF.

The rearrangement joins TRBV19 to TRBJ2-2; no definite D call. Trimming cost V 8 bases and J 2 bases, with 12 bases left between them. CDR3 length: 14 residues. Germline V lookup: CDR1 LNHDA, CDR2 SQIVND (reference sequence). The CDR3 region is CASSKVGNTGELFF. DNA of the CDR3: TGTGCCAGTTCGAAAGTTGGAAACACCGGGGAGCTGTTTTTT.

V gene TRBV10-3 combines with J gene TRBJ2-1, with 9 bases aligning to TRBD1. V dropped 0 bases and J dropped 5; count of bases not matched to a gene: 5. The CDR3 totals 16 residues. Germline V gives CDR1 ENHRY, CDR2 SYGVKD. The CDR3 region has the DNA TGTGCCATCAGTGAGTCGCGGGACAGGGTCCACAATGAGCAGTTCTTC. Translated, it gives CAISESRDRVHNEQFF.

J is TRBJ1-1 and V is TRBV7-9; the D is unclear. The CDR3 length is 14 residues. Per the germline V gene, CDR1 is SEHNR and CDR2 is FQNEAQ (reference sequence). Trimming removed 0 bases from V and 1 base from J, with 6 bases in between. The CDR3 loop reads CASSLASANTEAFF. The CDR3 bases are TGTGCCAGCAGCTTAGCTTCCGCGAACACTGAAGCTTTCTTT.

The J gene is TRBJ1-5, the V gene TRBV9; the D gene is possibly TRBD1 (6 bases). Trimming took 0 bases from V and 3 from J, leaving 19 bases between them. CDR1 is SGDLS, CDR2 YYNGEE, per germline. CDR3 length equals 18 residues. CDR3 bases: TGTGCCAGCAGCGTAGACCCTTCAGGCGGACAGTTCAATCAGCCCCAGCATTTT. Translating gives CASSVDPSGGQFNQPQHF.

This clone was observed a handful of times. The rearrangement joins TRBV11-1 to TRBJ2-7; 8 nucleotides line up with TRBD1. Germline loops: CDR1 SGHAT, CDR2 FQDESV (reference sequence). This CDR3 is 14 amino acids long. V lost 2 bases, J lost 4 bases, and 4 bases stayed unmatched. CDR3 DNA: TGTGCCAGCAGCTTAACAGGACAGGGATACGAGCAGTACTTC. Translating gives CASSLTGQGYEQYF.

The CDR3 coding sequence is TGCGCCAGCAGCCAAGAAAGACTAGCGGGGGCAGATACGCAGTATTTT. This codes for CASSQERLAGADTQYF. The rearrangement uses TRBV4-3 and TRBJ2-3; 12 bases align to TRBD2. CDR1 is LGHNA, CDR2 YSLEER, per germline. This CDR3 comprises 16 residues. Germline trimming cut 0 bases from V and 4 bases from J; bases unmatched to any gene: 2.